These 3 T cell receptor beta chains were sequenced from one sample in a study of STAT5B mutations in CD4+ large granular lymphocyte leukemia. Clones were read by immunoSEQ multiplex PCR, and TCRdb kept only the in-frame ones, dropping some. The table has around 30,000 clones, under 80% seen once. The sequenced material came from CD4+ T cells from blood buffy coats. Every receptor here comes from a human donor in good health.

This clone is a singleton in its sample. The V gene is TRBV18, the J gene TRBJ2-2; D is undetermined. From germline, CDR1 is KGHSH and CDR2 LQKENI. V was shortened by 0 bases and J by 2 bases, with 10 bases between the two germline ends. The CDR3 is 16 amino acids. The CDR3 sequence: CASSPPAGQNTGELFF. The DNA for the CDR3 is TGTGCCAGCTCACCACCGGCAGGCCAAAACACCGGGGAGCTGTTTTTT.

This clone was observed once. The chain is built from TRBV9 and TRBJ2-1, with D perhaps matching TRBD1 or TRBD2 (6 bases each). This CDR3 has 15 amino acids. Germline-derived CDR1 and CDR2 are SGDLS and YYNGEE. Between the trimmed V and J ends, which lost 2 bases and 6 bases, there was a span of 15 bases. CDR3 region: CASSVLGGLGNEQFF. The CDR3 DNA reads as TGTGCCAGCAGCGTTCTAGGGGGGCTCGGCAATGAGCAGTTCTTC. Filled out from reference TRBV9 and TRBJ2-1, the complete variable domain reads DSGVTQTPKHLITATGQRVTLRCSPRSGDLSVYWYQQSLDQGLQFLIQYYNGEERAKGNILERFSAQQFPDLHSELNLSSLELGDSALYFCASSVLGGLGNEQFFGPGTRLTVL.

V usage is TRBV30 and J usage is TRBJ2-7; D gene unclear. Germline V gene lookup returns CDR1 GTSNPN and CDR2 SVGIG (reference sequence). V lost 4 bases and J 4 bases, leaving 17 bases between the germline ends. This CDR3 is 14 amino acids long. The CDR3 DNA is TGTGCCTGGAAAAAGGGCCTGGGAATATACGAGCAGTACTTC. This translates into CAWKKGLGIYEQYF. The variable domain in full, with the rest retrieved from reference TRBV30 and TRBJ2-7, is SQTIHQWPATLVQPVGSPLSLECTVEGTSNPNLYWYRQAAGRGLQLLFYSVGIGQISSEVPQNLSASRPQDRQFILSSKKLLLSDSGFYLCAWKKGLGIYEQYFGPGTRLTVT.